The clone carrying this T cell receptor (beta chain) was picked up a small number of times. The target antigen is unknown. Looked up from germline, CDR1 is SEHNR and CDR2 is FQNEAQ (reference sequence). CDR3 length: 16 residues. After removal of 2 bases from V and 3 bases from J, the junction contained 9 bases not matched to a gene. This record comes from a study of Graves' ophthalmopathy and Graves' hyperthyroidism. CDR3 regions of TCR beta were amplified from RNA transcripts. After a first-round RT-PCR with HTBI primers, a second-round multiplex PCR was run. Via MiXCR, TCRdb re-called the multiplex PCR reads, giving one row per CDR3 protein. The sample lists 500,000 to 700,000 distinct CDR3 sequences, about 35% occurring once. Study observations and caveats: The authors also found most expanded thyroid clonotypes above 0.001 frequency in blood.

The sequence was collected from an adult man with Graves' hyperthyroidism. The rearrangement joins TRBV7-9 to TRBJ2-7; 8 bases fit TRBD1. Material for sequencing was peripheral blood or thyroid tissue (not recorded which). The CDR3 here is CASSLKAPGQVYEQYF. Here the CDR3 DNA reads TGTGCCAGCAGCTTAAAAGCACCGGGACAGGTCTACGAGCAGTACTTC.